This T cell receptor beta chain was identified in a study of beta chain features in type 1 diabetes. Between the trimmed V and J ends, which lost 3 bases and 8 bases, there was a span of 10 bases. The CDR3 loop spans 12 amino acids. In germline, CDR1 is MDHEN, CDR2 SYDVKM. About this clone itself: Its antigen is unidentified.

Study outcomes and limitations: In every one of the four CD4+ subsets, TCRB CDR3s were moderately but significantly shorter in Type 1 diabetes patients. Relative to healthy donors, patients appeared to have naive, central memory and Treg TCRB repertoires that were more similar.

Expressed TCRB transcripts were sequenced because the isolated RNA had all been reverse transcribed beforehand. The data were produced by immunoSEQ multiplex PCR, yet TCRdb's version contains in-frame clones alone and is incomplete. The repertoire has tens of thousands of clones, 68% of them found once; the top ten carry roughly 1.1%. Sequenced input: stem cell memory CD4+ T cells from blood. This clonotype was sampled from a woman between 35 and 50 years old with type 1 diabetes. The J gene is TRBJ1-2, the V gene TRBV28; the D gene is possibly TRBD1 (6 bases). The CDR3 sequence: CASSFPGDGYTF. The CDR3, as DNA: TGTGCCAGCAGTTTCCCAGGGGACGGCTACACCTTC.